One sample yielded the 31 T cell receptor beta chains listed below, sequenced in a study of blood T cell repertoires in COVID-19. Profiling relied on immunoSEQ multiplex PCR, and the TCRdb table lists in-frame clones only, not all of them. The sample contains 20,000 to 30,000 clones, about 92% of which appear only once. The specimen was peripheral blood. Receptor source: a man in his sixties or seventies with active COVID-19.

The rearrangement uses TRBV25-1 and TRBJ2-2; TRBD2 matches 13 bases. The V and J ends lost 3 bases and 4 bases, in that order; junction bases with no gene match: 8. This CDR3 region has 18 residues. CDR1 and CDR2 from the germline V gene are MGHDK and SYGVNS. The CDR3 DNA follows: TGTGCCAGCAGTGATCAACTAGCGGGAGGGCCGGGCACCGGGGAGCTGTTTTTT. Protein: CASSDQLAGGPGTGELFF.

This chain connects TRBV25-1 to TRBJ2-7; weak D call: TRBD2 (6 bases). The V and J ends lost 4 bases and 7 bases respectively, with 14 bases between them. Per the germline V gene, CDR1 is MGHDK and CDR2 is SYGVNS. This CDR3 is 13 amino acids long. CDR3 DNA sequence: TGTGCCAGCAGTGCAGGGCCTGGGAGGGAGCAGTACTTC. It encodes CASSAGPGREQYF.

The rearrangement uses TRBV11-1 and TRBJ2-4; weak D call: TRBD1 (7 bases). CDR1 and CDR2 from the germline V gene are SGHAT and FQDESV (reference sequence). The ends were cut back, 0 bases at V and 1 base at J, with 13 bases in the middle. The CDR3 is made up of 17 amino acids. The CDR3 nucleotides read TGTGCCAGCAGCTTAGCGTTGGAGGGGGCTGCCAAAAACATTCAGTACTTC. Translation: CASSLALEGAAKNIQYF.

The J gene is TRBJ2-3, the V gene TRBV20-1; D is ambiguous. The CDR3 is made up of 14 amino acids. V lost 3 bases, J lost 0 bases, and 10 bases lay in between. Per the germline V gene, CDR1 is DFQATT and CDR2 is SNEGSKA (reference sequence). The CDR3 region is CSASYYSSTDTQYF. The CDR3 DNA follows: TGCAGTGCTAGTTACTATTCTAGCACAGATACGCAGTATTTT.

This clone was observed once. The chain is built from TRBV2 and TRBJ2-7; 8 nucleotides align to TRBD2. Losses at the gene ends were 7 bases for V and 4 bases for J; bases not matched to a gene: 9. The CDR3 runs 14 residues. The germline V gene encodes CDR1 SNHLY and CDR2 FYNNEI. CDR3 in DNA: TGTGCCAGCACCAACACCGGGACTAGTTACGAGCAGTACTTC. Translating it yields CASTNTGTSYEQYF.

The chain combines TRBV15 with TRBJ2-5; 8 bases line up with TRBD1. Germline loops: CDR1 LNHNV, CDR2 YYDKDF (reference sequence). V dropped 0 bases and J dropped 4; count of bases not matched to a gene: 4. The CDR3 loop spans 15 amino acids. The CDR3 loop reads CATSRDYRGAETQYF. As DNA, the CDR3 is TGTGCCACCAGCAGAGATTACAGGGGGGCAGAGACCCAGTACTTC. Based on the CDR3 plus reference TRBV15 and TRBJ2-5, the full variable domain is DAMVIQNPRYQVTQFGKPVTLSCSQTLNHNVMYWYQQKSSQAPKLLFHYYDKDFNNEADTPDNFQSRRPNTSFCFLDIRSPGLGDTAMYLCATSRDYRGAETQYFGPGTRLLVL.

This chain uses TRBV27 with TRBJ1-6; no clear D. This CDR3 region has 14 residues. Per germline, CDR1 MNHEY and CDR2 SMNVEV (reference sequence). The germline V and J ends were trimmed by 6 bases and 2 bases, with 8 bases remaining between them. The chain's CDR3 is CASSPGPYNSPLHF. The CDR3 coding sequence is TGTGCCAGCAGCCCAGGCCCCTATAATTCACCCCTCCACTTT.

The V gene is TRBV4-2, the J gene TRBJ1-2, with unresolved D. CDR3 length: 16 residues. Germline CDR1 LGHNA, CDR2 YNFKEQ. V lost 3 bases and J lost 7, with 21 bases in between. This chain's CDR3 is CASSQPFYTDLSGYTF. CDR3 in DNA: TGTGCCAGCAGCCAGCCTTTTTATACGGACTTATCTGGCTACACCTTC.

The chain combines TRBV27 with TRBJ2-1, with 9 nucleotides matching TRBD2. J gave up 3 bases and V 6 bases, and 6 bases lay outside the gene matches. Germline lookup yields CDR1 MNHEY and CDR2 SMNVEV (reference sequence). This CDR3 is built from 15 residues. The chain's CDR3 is CASRRSGGLYNEQFF. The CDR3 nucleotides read TGTGCCAGCAGGAGAAGCGGGGGGCTCTACAATGAGCAGTTCTTC.

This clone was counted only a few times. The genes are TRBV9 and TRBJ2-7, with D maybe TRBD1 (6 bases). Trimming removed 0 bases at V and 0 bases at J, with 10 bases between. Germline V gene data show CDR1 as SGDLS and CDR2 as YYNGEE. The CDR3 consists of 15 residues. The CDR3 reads CASSVDSGDSYEQYF. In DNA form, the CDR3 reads TGTGCCAGCAGCGTAGATTCAGGGGACTCCTACGAGCAGTACTTC.

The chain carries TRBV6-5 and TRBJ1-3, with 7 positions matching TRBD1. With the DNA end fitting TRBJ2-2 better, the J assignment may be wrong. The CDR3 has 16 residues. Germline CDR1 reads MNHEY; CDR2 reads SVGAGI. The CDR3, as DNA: TGTGCCAGCAGTTACGAGGGGACAGCTAACACCGGGGAGCTGTTTTTT. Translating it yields CASSYEGTANTGELFF.

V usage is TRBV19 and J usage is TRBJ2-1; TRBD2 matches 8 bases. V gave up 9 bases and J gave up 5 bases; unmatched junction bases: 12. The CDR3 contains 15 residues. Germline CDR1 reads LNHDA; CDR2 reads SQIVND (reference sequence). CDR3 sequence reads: CASQRLVGRDNEQFF. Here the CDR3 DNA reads TGTGCCAGCCAGCGACTAGTCGGGAGGGACAATGAGCAGTTCTTC.

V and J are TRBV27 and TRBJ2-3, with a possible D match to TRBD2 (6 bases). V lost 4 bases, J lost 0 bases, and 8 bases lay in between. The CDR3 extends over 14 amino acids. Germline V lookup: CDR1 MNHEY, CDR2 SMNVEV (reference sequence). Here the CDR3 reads CASSYRGSTDTQYF. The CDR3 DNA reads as TGTGCCAGCAGTTACCGGGGGAGCACAGATACGCAGTATTTT.

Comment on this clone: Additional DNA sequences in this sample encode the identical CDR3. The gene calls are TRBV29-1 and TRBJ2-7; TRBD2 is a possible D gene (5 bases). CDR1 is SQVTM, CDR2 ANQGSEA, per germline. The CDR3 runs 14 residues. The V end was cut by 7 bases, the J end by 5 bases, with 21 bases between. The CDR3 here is CSAVRDSSSDEQYF. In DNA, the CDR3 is TGCAGCGCGGTCCGGGATTCAAGTTCGGACGAGCAGTACTTC.

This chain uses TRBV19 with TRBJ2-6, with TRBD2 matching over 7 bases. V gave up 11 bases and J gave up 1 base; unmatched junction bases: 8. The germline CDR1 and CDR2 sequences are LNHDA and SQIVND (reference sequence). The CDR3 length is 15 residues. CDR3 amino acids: CASREEGSGANVLTF. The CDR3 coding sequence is TGTGCCTCCCGGGAGGAGGGATCTGGGGCCAACGTCCTGACTTTC.

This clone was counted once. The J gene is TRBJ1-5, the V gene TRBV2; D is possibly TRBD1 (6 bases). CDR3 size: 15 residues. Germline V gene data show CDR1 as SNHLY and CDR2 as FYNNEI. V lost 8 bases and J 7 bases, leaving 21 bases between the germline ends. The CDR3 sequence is CASVLDSRGGQPQHF. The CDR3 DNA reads TGTGCCAGCGTCTTGGACAGCCGCGGGGGGCAGCCCCAGCATTTT.

Here the CDR3 reads CASSRGTSGGYTGELFF. In DNA, the CDR3 is TGCGCCAGCAGCCGAGGGACTAGCGGGGGGTACACCGGGGAGCTGTTTTTT. The chain employs TRBV4-3 and TRBJ2-2; 15 nucleotides line up with TRBD2. The length of the CDR3 is 17 residues. Per germline, CDR1 LGHNA and CDR2 YSLEER. V was pared by 4 bases and J by 3 bases, with 3 bases of the junction left unmatched.

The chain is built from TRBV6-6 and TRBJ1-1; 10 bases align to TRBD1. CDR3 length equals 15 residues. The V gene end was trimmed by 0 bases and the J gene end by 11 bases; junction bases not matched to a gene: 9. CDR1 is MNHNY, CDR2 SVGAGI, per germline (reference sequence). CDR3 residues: CASSYSNGQGVGAFF. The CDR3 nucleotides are TGTGCCAGCAGTTACTCGAATGGACAGGGGGTTGGGGCTTTCTTT.

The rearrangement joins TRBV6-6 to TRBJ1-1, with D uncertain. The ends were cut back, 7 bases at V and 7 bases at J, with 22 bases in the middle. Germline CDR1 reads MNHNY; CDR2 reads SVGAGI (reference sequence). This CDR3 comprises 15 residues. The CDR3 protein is CASKLSNSPMGEAFF. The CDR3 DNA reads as TGTGCCAGCAAATTAAGTAACAGCCCAATGGGTGAAGCTTTCTTT.

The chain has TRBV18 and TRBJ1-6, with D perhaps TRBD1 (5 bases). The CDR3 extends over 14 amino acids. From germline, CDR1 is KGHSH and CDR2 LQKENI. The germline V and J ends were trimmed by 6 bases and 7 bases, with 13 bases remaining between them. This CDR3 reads CASSSDRENSPLHF. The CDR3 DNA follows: TGTGCCAGCTCGTCCGACAGAGAGAATTCACCCCTCCACTTT.

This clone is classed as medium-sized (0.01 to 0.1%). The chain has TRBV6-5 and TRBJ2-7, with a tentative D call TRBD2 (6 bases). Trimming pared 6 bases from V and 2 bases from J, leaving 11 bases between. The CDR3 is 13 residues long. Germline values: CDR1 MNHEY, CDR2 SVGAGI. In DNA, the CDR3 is TGTGCCAGCAGAAGCGGGTACCCCTACGAGCAGTACTTC. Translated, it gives CASRSGYPYEQYF.

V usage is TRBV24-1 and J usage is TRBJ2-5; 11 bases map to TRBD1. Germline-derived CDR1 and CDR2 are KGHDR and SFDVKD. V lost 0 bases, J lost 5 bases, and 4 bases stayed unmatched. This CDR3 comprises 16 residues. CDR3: CATSDLGQGARETQYF. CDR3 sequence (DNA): TGTGCCACCAGTGATTTGGGACAGGGGGCGCGGGAGACCCAGTACTTC.

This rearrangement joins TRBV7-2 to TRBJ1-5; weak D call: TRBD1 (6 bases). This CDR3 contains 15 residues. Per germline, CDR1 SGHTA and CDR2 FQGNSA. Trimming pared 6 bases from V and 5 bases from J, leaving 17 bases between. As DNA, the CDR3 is TGTGCCAGCAGTCTAGAGGGGGGGGGATATCAGCCCCAGCATTTT. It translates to CASSLEGGGYQPQHF.

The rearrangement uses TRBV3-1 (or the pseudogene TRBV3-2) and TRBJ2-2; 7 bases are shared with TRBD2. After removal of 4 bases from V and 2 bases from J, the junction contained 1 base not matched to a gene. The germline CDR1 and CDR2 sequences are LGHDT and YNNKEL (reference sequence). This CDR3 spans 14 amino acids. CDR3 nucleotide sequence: TGTGCCAGCAGCCCGGGGGGTAACACCGGGGAGCTGTTTTTT. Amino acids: CASSPGGNTGELFF.

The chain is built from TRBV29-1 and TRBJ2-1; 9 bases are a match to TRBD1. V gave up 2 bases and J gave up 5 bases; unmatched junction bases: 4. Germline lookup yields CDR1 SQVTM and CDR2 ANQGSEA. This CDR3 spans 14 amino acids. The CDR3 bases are TGCAGCGTTGAAAGGGGACAGGGAGACAATGAGCAGTTCTTC. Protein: CSVERGQGDNEQFF.

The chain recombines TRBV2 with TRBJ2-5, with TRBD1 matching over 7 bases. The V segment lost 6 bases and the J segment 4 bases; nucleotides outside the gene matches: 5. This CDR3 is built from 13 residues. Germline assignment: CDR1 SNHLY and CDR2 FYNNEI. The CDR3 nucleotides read TGTGCCAGCAGCCAACAGGGGACAGAGACCCAGTACTTC. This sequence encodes CASSQQGTETQYF.

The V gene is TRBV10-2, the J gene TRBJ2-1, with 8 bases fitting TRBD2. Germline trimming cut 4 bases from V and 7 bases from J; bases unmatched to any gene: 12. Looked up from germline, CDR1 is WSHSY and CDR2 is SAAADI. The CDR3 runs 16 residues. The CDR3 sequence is CASSARGGRGGNEQFF. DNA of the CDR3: TGCGCCAGCAGTGCCCGGGGGGGGCGCGGTGGAAATGAGCAGTTCTTC.

Written as DNA, the CDR3 is TGTGCCAGCAGCGCGAGAGGCGGGGAGCTGTTTTTT. Translated: CASSARGGELFF. The chain carries TRBV7-7 and TRBJ2-2, with D unclear. V lost 5 bases, J lost 7 bases, and 8 bases lay in between. The CDR3 has 12 residues. Germline assignment: CDR1 SSHAT and CDR2 FNYEAQ (reference sequence).

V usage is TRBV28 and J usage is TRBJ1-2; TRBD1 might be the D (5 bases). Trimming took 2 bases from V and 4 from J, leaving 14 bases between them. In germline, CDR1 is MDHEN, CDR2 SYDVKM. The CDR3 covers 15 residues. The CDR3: CASSLIATDTYGYTF. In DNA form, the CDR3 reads TGTGCCAGCAGTTTAATCGCGACAGACACCTATGGCTACACCTTC.

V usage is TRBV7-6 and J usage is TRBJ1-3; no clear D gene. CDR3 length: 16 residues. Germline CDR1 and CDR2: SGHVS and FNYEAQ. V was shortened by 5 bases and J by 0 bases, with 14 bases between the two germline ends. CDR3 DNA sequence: TGTGCCAGCAGCACGCCTGAGCTCGACTCTGGAAACACCATATATTTT. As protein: CASSTPELDSGNTIYF.

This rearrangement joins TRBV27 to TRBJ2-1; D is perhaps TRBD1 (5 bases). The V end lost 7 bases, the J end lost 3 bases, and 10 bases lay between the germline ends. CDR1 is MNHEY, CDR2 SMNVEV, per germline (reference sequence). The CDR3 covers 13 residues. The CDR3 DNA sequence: TGTGCCAGCAAGGGGCAGAACTACAATGAGCAGTTCTTC. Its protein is CASKGQNYNEQFF.